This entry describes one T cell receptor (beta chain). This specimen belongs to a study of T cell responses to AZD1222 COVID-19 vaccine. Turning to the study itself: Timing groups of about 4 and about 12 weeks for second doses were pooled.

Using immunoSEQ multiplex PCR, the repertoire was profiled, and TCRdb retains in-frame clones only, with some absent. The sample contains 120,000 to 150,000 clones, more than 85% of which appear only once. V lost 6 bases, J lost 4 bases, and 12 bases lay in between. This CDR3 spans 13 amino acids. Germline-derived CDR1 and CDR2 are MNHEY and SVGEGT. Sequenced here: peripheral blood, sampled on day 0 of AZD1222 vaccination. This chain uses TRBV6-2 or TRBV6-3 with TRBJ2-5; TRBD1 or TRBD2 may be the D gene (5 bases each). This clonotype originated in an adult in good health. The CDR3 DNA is TGTGCCAGCAGCCTACCGGGACGAGAGACCCAGTACTTC. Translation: CASSLPGRETQYF.